This T cell receptor beta chain was identified during a study of blood T cells in healthy people across ages. Primers used in a second PCR of roughly 6 to 11 cycles were a sample-barcoded 5' primer and a J-beta primer mix. TCRdb re-derived calls from the 5' RACE reads in MiXCR, one entry per CDR3 protein. The table has roughly 1,500,000 distinct CDR3 sequences, around two fifths seen once. This TCR was sampled from a woman between 18 and 29 years old in good health. Source material: blood.

This CDR3 is CASSPGNSLFGYTF. The CDR3 DNA reads TGTGCCAGCAGCCCCGGAAATTCCCTTTTCGGCTACACCTTC. V gene TRBV6-5 combines with J gene TRBJ1-2, with D unresolved. There are 14 residues in the CDR3. Germline V gene lookup returns CDR1 MNHEY and CDR2 SVGAGI. V was shortened by 6 bases and J by 8 bases, with 19 bases between the two germline ends.